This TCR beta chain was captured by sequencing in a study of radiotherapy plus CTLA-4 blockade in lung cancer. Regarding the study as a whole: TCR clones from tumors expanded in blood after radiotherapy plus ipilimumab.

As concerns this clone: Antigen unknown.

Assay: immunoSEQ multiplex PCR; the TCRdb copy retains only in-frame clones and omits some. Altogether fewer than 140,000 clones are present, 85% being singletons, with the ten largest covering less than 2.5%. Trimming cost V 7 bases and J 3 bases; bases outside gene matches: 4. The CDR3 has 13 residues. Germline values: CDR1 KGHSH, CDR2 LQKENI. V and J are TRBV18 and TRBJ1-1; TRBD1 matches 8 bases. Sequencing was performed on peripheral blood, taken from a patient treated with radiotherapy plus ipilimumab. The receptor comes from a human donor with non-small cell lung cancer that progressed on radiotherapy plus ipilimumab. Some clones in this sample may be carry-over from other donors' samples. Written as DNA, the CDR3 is TGTGCCAGCTTCCAGGGGGCGGACACTGAAGCTTTCTTT. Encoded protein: CASFQGADTEAFF.